The 3 T cell receptor beta chains reported below all come from one sample, sequenced in a study of blood T cell repertoires in COVID-19. The table came from immunoSEQ multiplex PCR; TCRdb's copy has only in-frame clones and leaves some out. The sample includes a few hundred thousand clones, roughly 90% of them seen just once. The material sequenced was peripheral blood. These receptors all stem from a woman in her fifties or sixties with COVID-19, enrolled during active disease.

The V and J genes are TRBV4-3 and TRBJ2-1, with D maybe TRBD1 (6 bases). The V gene lost 2 bases and the J gene lost 5 bases, with 7 bases spanning the gap. CDR3 length equals 13 residues. CDR1 and CDR2 (germline): LGHNA, YSLEER. The CDR3 DNA follows: TGCGCCAGCAGCCAAAACAGGGACAATGAGCAGTTCTTC. Amino acids: CASSQNRDNEQFF.

The chain employs TRBV11-2 and TRBJ1-4; TRBD1 matches 7 bases. From germline, CDR1 is SGHAT and CDR2 FQNNGV. The CDR3 consists of 16 residues. V gave up 1 base and J gave up 7 bases; unmatched junction bases: 9. CDR3 sequence (DNA): TGTGCCAGCAGCTTAGGAGGGTCAGGGGGGACTGAAAAACTGTTTTTT. Protein sequence: CASSLGGSGGTEKLFF.

This chain joins TRBV19 and TRBJ2-3, with a possible D match to TRBD1 (6 bases). CDR1 LNHDA and CDR2 SQIVND come from the germline V gene (reference sequence). The ends were cut back, 10 bases at V and 0 bases at J, with 17 bases in the middle. The CDR3 is made up of 15 amino acids. The chain's CDR3 is CATTADRTSTDTQYF. The CDR3 DNA is TGTGCCACTACCGCTGACAGGACTAGCACAGATACGCAGTATTTT.